This passage covers 10 T cell receptor beta chains from one sample sequenced in a study of vaccination and CD4 T cells after COVID-19. Their recognized antigens are unknown. This sample's treatment: roughly ten-day PBMC culture with coronavirus spike peptide pools or control peptides (ViraFEST assay). Sequencing of the DNA from cultured CD4+ T cells was carried out with the Oncomine TCR Beta short-read assay. In TCRdb, the PCR reads were re-called with MiXCR into one record per CDR3 protein. This sample has about 21,000 distinct CDR3 sequences; roughly 60% occur once, and the top ten carry roughly 23%. The sample was CD4+ T cells from blood, cultured in vitro, taken before SARS-CoV-2 vaccination. These receptors came from a human donor who received a COVID-19 vaccine.

This clonotype was recorded a few times. This chain links TRBV7-2 with TRBJ2-3; D is unclear. Per the germline V gene, CDR1 is SGHTA and CDR2 is FQGNSA. This CDR3 has 16 residues. Trimming took off 1 base at V and 0 bases at J, with 11 bases between the two ends. CDR3 sequence (DNA): TGTGCCAGCAGCTTAGGTGGGCGAACTAGCACAGATACGCAGTATTTT. Its protein is CASSLGGRTSTDTQYF.

The chain has TRBV19 and TRBJ1-4; perhaps TRBD1 as D (5 bases). CDR3 length: 15 amino acids. The V and J ends lost 1 base and 9 bases respectively, with 15 bases between them. Looked up from germline, CDR1 is LNHDA and CDR2 is SQIVND (reference sequence). CDR3 residues: CASSIVRGRNKKLFF. The CDR3, as DNA: TGTGCCAGTAGTATAGTCCGGGGGAGAAATAAAAAACTGTTTTTT.

This chain uses TRBV7-6 with TRBJ2-7; 8 nucleotides line up with TRBD1. The germline gives CDR1 SGHVS, CDR2 FNYEAQ. V lost 5 bases and J lost 6; bases outside the gene matches: 6. CDR3 length: 13 residues. DNA for the CDR3: TGTGCCAGCAGCCTAGACAGGGGCCGCGAGCAGTACTTC. Amino acid sequence: CASSLDRGREQYF.

V is TRBV2 and J is TRBJ1-1; D gene unclear. Trimming pared 6 bases from V and 11 bases from J, leaving 10 bases between. This CDR3 region has 10 residues. Germline V gene data show CDR1 as SNHLY and CDR2 as FYNNEI. This CDR3 is CASRAVLAFF. In nucleotides, the CDR3 is TGTGCCAGCAGGGCGGTGCTGGCTTTCTTT.

The chain employs TRBV20-1 and TRBJ1-2; D uncertain. With 5 bases removed from V and 2 bases from J, the gap between germline ends came to 9 bases. Germline V gives CDR1 DFQATT, CDR2 SNEGSKA (reference sequence). The CDR3 totals 12 residues. Here the CDR3 DNA reads TGCAGTGCTGTCACAGCGAACTATGGCTACACCTTC. It translates to CSAVTANYGYTF.

This chain links TRBV10-3 with TRBJ2-7; D might be TRBD1 or TRBD2, each matching 6 bases. This CDR3 spans 12 amino acids. CDR1 and CDR2 (germline): ENHRY, SYGVKD. Trimming shortened V by 8 bases and J by 1 base, and 9 bases separated the two germline ends. In nucleotides, the CDR3 is TGTGCCATCGGAGGGGGATCCTACGAGCAGTACTTC. Translating it yields CAIGGGSYEQYF.

This chain uses TRBV5-1 with TRBJ2-2, with 7 bases matching TRBD1. CDR1 SGHRS and CDR2 YFSETQ come from the germline V gene. After removal of 4 bases from V and 0 bases from J, the junction contained 3 bases not matched to a gene. This CDR3 region has 15 residues. CDR3 nucleotides: TGCGCCAGCAGCGACGGGACAGCGAACACCGGGGAGCTGTTTTTT. Its translation is CASSDGTANTGELFF.

V usage is TRBV6-5 and J usage is TRBJ1-2; TRBD1 is a possible D gene (6 bases). Germline V gives CDR1 MNHEY, CDR2 SVGAGI. CDR3 size: 14 residues. The V end was cut by 2 bases, the J end by 3 bases, with 10 bases between. CDR3: CASSYAGADYGYTF. Here the CDR3 DNA reads TGTGCCAGCAGTTACGCGGGGGCGGACTATGGCTACACCTTC.

V usage is TRBV15 and J usage is TRBJ2-3, with D maybe TRBD2 (5 bases). CDR3 length: 17 amino acids. V was pared by 0 bases and J by 0 bases, with 13 bases between. Germline V gene data show CDR1 as LNHNV and CDR2 as YYDKDF (reference sequence). CDR3 protein: CATSRDFGGWSTDTQYF. The CDR3 DNA reads TGTGCCACCAGCAGAGATTTCGGCGGGTGGAGCACAGATACGCAGTATTTT.

V usage is TRBV19 and J usage is TRBJ2-3; the D gene is possibly TRBD1 (5 bases). This CDR3 spans 14 amino acids. Trimming pared 0 bases from V and 3 bases from J, leaving 7 bases between. Germline-derived CDR1 and CDR2 are LNHDA and SQIVND (reference sequence). The CDR3 bases are TGTGCCAGTAGTATAGACAGGGTGACAGATACGCAGTATTTT. This translates into CASSIDRVTDTQYF.